The 10 T cell receptor beta chains in this list originate from one sample, sequenced in a study of T cell responses to AZD1222 COVID-19 vaccine. TCRdb's table, derived via immunoSEQ multiplex PCR, lists solely in-frame clones and lacks some. The sample lists 100,000 to 150,000 clones, more than 85% seen once, with 1.5% to 2% in the top ten. The sequenced sample was peripheral blood, obtained 28 days after the second AZD1222 dose. Receptors were obtained from an adult who received the AZD1222 COVID-19 vaccine.

V usage is TRBV2 and J usage is TRBJ1-5, with D perhaps TRBD1 (5 bases). Germline V CDR1 and CDR2: SNHLY, FYNNEI. There are 15 residues in the CDR3. Deletions cut 3 bases from V and 5 bases from J, with 14 bases between. In DNA, the CDR3 is TGTGCCAGCAGTGAGCAGGGTTGGGGTTATCAGCCCCAGCATTTT. Translating gives CASSEQGWGYQPQHF.

V and J are TRBV12-3 or TRBV12-4 and TRBJ1-1, with D uncertain. V gave up 6 bases and J gave up 1 base, with 9 bases separating them. The CDR3 consists of 13 residues. The CDR3: CASRDGSNTEAFF. For the CDR3, the DNA is TGTGCCAGCAGGGATGGGTCGAACACTGAAGCTTTCTTT.

The table lists this clone with a count of one. The chain links TRBV24-1 to TRBJ2-5; no clear D gene. The CDR3 runs to 13 residues. The ends were cut back, 4 bases at V and 1 base at J, with 6 bases in the middle. CDR1 and CDR2 (germline): KGHDR, SFDVKD. CDR3 residues: CATSDQLQETQYF. Written as DNA, the CDR3 is TGTGCCACCAGTGACCAACTCCAAGAGACCCAGTACTTC.

The chain recombines TRBV10-3 with TRBJ1-1; a weak D match, TRBD1 (6 bases). Germline V gene lookup returns CDR1 ENHRY and CDR2 SYGVKD. The CDR3 is 12 amino acids. V was clipped by 11 bases and J by 6 bases, with 16 bases between them. The CDR3: CASRGEGAEAFF. The DNA for the CDR3 is TGTGCCTCCCGCGGGGAGGGGGCTGAAGCTTTCTTT.

This clone has more than one count but fewer than ten. The chain carries TRBV7-3 and TRBJ1-2; TRBD1 aligns across 8 bases. This CDR3 comprises 15 residues. Germline V gene lookup returns CDR1 SGHTA and CDR2 FQGTGA. The ends lost 5 bases at V and 7 bases at J; junction bases unmatched: 12. CDR3 DNA: TGTGCCAGCAGCCCACATGACAGGGGAGGCGGTGGCTACACCTTC. This encodes CASSPHDRGGGGYTF.

This chain joins TRBV18 and TRBJ1-1; no reliable D call. Trimming pared 6 bases from V and 4 bases from J, leaving 12 bases between. The CDR3 has 13 amino acids. Germline V gives CDR1 KGHSH, CDR2 LQKENI. CDR3 in DNA: TGTGCCAGCTCCCAAACCCCGGGCACTGAAGCTTTCTTT. Its protein product is CASSQTPGTEAFF.

This rearrangement joins TRBV6-4 to TRBJ1-2; 10 bases agree with TRBD1. The CDR3 runs to 15 residues. CDR1 MRHNA and CDR2 SNTAGT come from the germline V gene. V trimming: 5 bases; J trimming: 1 base; junction bases outside the gene matches: 4. The CDR3 DNA is TGTGCCAGCAGTCGCGGACAGGGGGGTAACTATGGCTACACCTTC. It encodes CASSRGQGGNYGYTF.

The chain combines TRBV29-1 with TRBJ2-7; TRBD2 matches 8 bases. CDR1 is SQVTM, CDR2 ANQGSEA, per germline. CDR3 length: 15 residues. V was pared by 4 bases and J by 2 bases, with 10 bases of the junction left unmatched. DNA for the CDR3: TGCAGCGTTGTGAGCGGGGGTACTGATGCCTACGAGCAGTACTTC. Residues: CSVVSGGTDAYEQYF.

This chain uses TRBV9 with TRBJ2-3, with D maybe TRBD2 (6 bases). The CDR3 length is 16 residues. The germline gives CDR1 SGDLS, CDR2 YYNGEE. V was shortened by 0 bases and J by 7 bases, with 18 bases between the two germline ends. DNA for the CDR3: TGTGCCAGCAGCGTAGCCGAATGGGACTCCCCCCATACGCAGTATTTT. Its translation: CASSVAEWDSPHTQYF. The whole variable domain, filled in from reference TRBV9 and TRBJ2-3, reads DSGVTQTPKHLITATGQRVTLRCSPRSGDLSVYWYQQSLDQGLQFLIQYYNGEERAKGNILERFSAQQFPDLHSELNLSSLELGDSALYFCASSVAEWDSPHTQYFGPGTRLTVL.

The genes are TRBV14 and TRBJ1-6; 9 nucleotides agree with TRBD1. The germline V gene has CDR1 SGHDN and CDR2 FVKESK. This CDR3 has 14 amino acids. Trimming cost V 6 bases and J 9 bases; bases outside gene matches: 6. The CDR3 DNA follows: TGTGCCAGCAGGGCGGGGACAGGGACTTCACCCCTCCACTTT. It specifies CASRAGTGTSPLHF.